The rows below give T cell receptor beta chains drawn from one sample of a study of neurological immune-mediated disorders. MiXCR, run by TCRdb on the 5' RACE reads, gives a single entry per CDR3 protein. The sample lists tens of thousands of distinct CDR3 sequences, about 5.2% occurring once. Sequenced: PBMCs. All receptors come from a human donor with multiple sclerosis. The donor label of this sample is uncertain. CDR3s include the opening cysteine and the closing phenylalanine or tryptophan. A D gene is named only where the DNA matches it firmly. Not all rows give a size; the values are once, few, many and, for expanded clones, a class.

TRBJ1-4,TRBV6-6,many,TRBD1,CASSRRDSREKLFF,TGTGCCAGCAGTCGTCGGGACAGCCGTGAAAAACTGTTTTTT
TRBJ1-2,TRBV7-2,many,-,CASSLPWLDSRGYTF,TGTGCCAGCAGCTTGCCCTGGCTAGATAGCCGGGGCTACACCTTC
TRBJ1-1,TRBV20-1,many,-,CSAETGRVGAFF,TGCAGTGCCGAAACCGGGCGAGTCGGGGCTTTCTTT
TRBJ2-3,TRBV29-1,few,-,CSVGTAAADTQYF,TGCAGCGTGGGAACAGCCGCGGCAGATACGCAGTATTTT
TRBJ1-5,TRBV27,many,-,CASSLGGGMPQHF,TGTGCCAGCAGTTTGGGGGGAGGAATGCCCCAGCATTTT
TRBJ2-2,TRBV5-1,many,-,CASSHTGPNTGELFF,TGCGCCAGCAGTCATACAGGGCCGAACACCGGGGAGCTGTTTTTT
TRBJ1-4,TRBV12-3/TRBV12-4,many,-,CASRMEGAVEKLFF,TGTGCCAGCCGGATGGAAGGGGCAGTGGAAAAACTGTTTTTT
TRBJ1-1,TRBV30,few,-,CAWNAAMSTEAFF,TGTGCCTGGAATGCAGCCATGAGCACTGAAGCTTTCTTT
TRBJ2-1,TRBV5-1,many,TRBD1,CASSLLPGGAYNEQFF,TGCGCCAGCAGCCTCCTTCCAGGGGGCGCTTACAATGAGCAGTTCTTC
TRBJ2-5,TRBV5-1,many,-,CASSLKLQAQETQYF,TGCGCCAGCAGCTTGAAGTTACAGGCTCAAGAGACCCAGTACTTC
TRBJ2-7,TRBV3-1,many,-,CASSQKGFEQYF,TGTGCCAGCAGCCAAAAGGGATTCGAGCAGTACTTC
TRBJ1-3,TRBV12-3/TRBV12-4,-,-,CASSSRGSGNTIYF,TGTGCCAGCAGTTCAAGGGGTTCTGGAAACACCATATATTTT
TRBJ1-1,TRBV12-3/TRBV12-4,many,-,CASWSRRNTEAFF,TGTGCCAGCTGGAGCAGGAGGAACACTGAAGCTTTCTTT
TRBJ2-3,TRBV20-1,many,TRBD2,CSARGLAVPTDTQYF,TGCAGTGCTAGGGGACTAGCGGTTCCCACAGATACGCAGTATTTT
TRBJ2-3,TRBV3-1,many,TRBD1,CASRFGQGETDTQYF,TGTGCCAGCCGCTTCGGACAGGGCGAAACAGATACGCAGTATTTT
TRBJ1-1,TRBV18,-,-,CASSPRQENTEAFF,TGTGCCAGCTCACCTAGACAGGAGAACACTGAAGCTTTCTTT
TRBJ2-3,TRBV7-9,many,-,CASSLVLAPTDTQYF,TGTGCCAGCAGCTTAGTACTAGCTCCTACAGATACGCAGTATTTT